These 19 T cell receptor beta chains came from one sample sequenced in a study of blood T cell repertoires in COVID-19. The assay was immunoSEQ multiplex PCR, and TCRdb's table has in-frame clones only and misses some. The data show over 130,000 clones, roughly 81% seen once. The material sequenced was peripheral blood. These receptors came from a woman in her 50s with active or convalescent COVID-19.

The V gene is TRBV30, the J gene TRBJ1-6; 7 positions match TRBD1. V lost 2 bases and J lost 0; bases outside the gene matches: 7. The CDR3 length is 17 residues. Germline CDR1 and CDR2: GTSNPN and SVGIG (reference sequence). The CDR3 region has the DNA TGTGCCTGGAGTCCTCACAGGGGAAGCTCCTATAATTCACCCCTCCACTTT. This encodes CAWSPHRGSSYNSPLHF.

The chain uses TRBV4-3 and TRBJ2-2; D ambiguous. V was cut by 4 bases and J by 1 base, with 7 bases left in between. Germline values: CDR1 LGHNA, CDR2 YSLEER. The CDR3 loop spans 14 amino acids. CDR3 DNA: TGCGCCAGCAGCCTTTTGAGGAACACCGGGGAGCTGTTTTTT. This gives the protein CASSLLRNTGELFF.

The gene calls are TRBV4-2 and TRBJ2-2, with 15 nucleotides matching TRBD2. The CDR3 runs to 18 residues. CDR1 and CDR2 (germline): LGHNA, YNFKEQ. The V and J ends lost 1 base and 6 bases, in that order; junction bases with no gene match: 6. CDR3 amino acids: CASSQVGLAGGPAGELFF. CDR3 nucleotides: TGTGCCAGCAGCCAAGTAGGACTAGCGGGAGGGCCTGCCGGGGAGCTGTTTTTT.

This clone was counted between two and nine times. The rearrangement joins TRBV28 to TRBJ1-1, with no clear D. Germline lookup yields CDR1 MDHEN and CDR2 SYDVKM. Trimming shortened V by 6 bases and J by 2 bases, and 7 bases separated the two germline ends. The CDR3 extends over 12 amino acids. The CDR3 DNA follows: TGTGCCAGCAGACAGAGCAACACTGAAGCTTTCTTT. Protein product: CASRQSNTEAFF.

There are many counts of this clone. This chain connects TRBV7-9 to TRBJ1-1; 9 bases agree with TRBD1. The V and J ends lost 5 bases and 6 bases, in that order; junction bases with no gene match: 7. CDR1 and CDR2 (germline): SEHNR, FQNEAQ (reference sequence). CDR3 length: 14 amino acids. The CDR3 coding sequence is TGTGCCAGCAGCCTGGACAGGGGAGTCGCTGAAGCTTTCTTT. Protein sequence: CASSLDRGVAEAFF.

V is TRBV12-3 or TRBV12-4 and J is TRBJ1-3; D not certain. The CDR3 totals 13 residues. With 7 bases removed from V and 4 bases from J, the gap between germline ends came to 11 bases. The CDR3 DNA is TGTGCCAGCATGCTCGGAGTAGGAAACACCATATATTTT. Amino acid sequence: CASMLGVGNTIYF.

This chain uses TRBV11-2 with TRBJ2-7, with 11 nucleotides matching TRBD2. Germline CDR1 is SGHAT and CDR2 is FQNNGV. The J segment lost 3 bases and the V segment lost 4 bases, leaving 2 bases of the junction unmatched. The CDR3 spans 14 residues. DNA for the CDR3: TGTGCCAGCAGCTCCACTAGCGGGAGCTACGAGCAGTACTTC. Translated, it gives CASSSTSGSYEQYF.

The CDR3 sequence is CASSLASGRQETQYF. CDR3 DNA sequence: TGTGCCAGCAGCTTAGCGTCTGGCAGACAAGAGACCCAGTACTTC. The rearrangement joins TRBV11-1 to TRBJ2-5; D is uncertain. Trimming cost V 0 bases and J 2 bases, with 10 bases left between them. The CDR3 loop spans 15 amino acids. CDR1 is SGHAT and CDR2 is FQDESV in the germline V gene (reference sequence).

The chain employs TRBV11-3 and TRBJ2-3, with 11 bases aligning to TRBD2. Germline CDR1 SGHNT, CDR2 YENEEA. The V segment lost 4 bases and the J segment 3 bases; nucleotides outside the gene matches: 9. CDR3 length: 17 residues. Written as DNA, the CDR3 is TGTGCCAGCAGCTACGGACTAGCGGGCGCAGGGACAGATACGCAGTATTTT. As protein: CASSYGLAGAGTDTQYF.

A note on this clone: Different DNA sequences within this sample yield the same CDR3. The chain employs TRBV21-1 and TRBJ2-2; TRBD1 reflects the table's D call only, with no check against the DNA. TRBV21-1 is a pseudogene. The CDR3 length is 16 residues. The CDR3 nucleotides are TGTGCCAGCAGCCCACGGGGACAAGCGAACACCGGGGAGTTGTTTTTT. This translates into CASSPRGQANTGELFF.

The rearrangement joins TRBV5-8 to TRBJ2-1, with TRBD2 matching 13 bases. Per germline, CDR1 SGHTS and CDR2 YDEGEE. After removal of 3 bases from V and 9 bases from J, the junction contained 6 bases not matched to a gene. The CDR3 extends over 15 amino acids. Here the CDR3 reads CASSWGLAGRSEQFF. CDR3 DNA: TGTGCCAGCAGCTGGGGACTAGCGGGAAGGTCTGAGCAGTTCTTC.

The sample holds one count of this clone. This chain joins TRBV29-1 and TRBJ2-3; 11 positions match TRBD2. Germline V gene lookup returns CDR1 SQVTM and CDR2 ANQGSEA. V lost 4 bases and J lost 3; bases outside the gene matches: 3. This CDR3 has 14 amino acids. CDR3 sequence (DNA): TGCAGCGTTGCCACTAGCGGGAGAACAGATACGCAGTATTTT. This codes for CSVATSGRTDTQYF.

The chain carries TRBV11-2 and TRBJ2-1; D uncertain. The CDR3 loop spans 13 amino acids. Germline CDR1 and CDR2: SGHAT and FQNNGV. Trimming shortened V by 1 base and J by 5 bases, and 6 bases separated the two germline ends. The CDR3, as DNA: TGTGCCAGCAGCTTAGCCCTTAACAATGAGCAGTTCTTC. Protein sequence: CASSLALNNEQFF.

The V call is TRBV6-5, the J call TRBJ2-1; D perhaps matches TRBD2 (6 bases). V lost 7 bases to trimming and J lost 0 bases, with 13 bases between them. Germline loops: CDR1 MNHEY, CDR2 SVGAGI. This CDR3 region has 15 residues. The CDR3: CASTYRGSSYNEQFF. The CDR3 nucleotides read TGTGCCAGCACCTACCGGGGGAGCTCCTACAATGAGCAGTTCTTC.

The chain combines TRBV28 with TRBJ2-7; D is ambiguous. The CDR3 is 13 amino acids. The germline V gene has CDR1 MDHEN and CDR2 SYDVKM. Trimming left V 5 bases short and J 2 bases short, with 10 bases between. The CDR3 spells CASSRQATYEQYF. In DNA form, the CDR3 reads TGTGCCAGCAGTCGGCAGGCGACCTACGAGCAGTACTTC.

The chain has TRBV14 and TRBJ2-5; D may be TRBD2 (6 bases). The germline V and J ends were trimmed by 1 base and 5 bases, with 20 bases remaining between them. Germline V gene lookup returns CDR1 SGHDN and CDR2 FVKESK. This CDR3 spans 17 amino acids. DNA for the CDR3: TGTGCCAGCAGCCAAGTCTACGGGAGAGAGATATCGGAGACCCAGTACTTC. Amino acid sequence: CASSQVYGREISETQYF.

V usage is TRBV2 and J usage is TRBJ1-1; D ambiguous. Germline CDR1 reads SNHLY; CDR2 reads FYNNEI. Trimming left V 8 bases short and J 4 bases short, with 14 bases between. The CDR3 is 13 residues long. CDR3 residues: CASPRPISTEAFF. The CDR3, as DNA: TGTGCCAGCCCTAGACCGATCAGCACTGAAGCTTTCTTT.

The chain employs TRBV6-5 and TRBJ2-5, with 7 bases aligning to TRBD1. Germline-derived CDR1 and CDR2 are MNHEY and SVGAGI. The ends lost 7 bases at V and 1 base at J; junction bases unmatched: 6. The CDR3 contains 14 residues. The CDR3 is CASNDRVTQETQYF. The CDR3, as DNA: TGTGCCAGCAACGACAGGGTGACCCAAGAGACCCAGTACTTC.

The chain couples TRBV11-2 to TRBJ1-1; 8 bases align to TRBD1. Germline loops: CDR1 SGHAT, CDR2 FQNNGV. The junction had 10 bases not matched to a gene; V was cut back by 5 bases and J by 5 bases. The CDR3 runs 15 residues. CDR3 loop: CASSPGGQGGTEAFF. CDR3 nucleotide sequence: TGTGCCAGCAGCCCAGGAGGACAGGGAGGGACTGAAGCTTTCTTT. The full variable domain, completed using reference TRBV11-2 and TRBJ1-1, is EAGVAQSPRYKIIEKRQSVAFWCNPISGHATLYWYQQILGQGPKLLIQFQNNGVVDDSQLPKDRFSAERLKGVDSTLKIQPAKLEDSAVYLCASSPGGQGGTEAFFGQGTRLTVV.